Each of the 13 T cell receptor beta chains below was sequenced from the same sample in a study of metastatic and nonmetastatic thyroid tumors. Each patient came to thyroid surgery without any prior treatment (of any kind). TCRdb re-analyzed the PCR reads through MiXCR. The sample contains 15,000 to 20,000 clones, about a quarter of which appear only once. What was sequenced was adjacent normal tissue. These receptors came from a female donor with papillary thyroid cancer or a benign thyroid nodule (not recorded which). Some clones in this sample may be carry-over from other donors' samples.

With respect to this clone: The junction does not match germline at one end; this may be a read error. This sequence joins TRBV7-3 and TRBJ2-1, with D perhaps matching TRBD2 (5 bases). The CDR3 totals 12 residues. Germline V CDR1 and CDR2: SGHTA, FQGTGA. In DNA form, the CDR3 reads TGCGCCAGCAGCTTAGGCGGAGCGGTGCAGTTCTTC. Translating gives CASSLGGAVQFF.

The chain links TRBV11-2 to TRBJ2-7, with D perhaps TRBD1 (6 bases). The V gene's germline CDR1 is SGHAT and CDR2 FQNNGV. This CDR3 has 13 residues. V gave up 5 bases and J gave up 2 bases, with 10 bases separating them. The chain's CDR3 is CASSLGTTYEQYF. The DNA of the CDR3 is TGTGCCAGCAGCCTCGGGACAACCTACGAGCAGTACTTC.

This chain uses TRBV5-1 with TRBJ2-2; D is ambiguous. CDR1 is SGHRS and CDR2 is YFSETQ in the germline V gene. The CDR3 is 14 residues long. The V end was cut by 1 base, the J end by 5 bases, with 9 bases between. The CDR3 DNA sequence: TGCGCCAGCAGCTTGATTGAGGTTACCGGGGAGCTGTTTTTT. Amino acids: CASSLIEVTGELFF.

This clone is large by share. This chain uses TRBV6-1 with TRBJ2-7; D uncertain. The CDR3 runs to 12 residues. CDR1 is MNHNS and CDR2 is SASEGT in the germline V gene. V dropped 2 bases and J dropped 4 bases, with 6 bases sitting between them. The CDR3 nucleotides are TGTGCCAGCAGTGAAATGGGGTACGAGCAGTACTTC. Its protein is CASSEMGYEQYF.

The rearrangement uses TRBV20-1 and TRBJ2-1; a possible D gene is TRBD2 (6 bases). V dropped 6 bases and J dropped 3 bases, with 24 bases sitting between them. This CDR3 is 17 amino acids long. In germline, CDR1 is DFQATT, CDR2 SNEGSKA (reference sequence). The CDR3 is CSAPDSGAGYNYNEQFF. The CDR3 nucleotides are TGCAGTGCCCCGGATAGCGGAGCCGGGTATAACTACAATGAGCAGTTCTTC.

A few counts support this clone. CDR3 coding DNA: TGCAGCGTTGAAGCTCCAGATGTCCCCGGCCAGGCGCCTGACGAGCAGTACTTC. It yields the protein CSVEAPDVPGQAPDEQYF. The chain links TRBV29-1 to TRBJ2-7; no definite D call. Trimming took 1 base from V and 5 from J, leaving 27 bases between them. The CDR3 spans 18 residues. The germline CDR1 and CDR2 sequences are SQVTM and ANQGSEA.

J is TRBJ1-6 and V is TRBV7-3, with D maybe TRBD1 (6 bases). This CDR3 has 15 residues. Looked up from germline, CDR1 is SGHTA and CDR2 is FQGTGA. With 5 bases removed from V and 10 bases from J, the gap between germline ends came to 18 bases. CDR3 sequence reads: CASSPPGGGESPLHF. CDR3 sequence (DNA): TGTGCCAGCAGCCCCCCCGGAGGGGGAGAATCACCCCTCCACTTT.

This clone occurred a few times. The CDR3 here is CATSPARAAGVYEQYF. The DNA for the CDR3 is TGTGCCACCAGCCCCGCCAGGGCGGCGGGCGTCTACGAGCAGTACTTC. The chain employs TRBV24-1 and TRBJ2-7, with D perhaps TRBD1 or TRBD2 (5 bases each). The CDR3 length is 16 residues. The V gene's germline CDR1 is KGHDR and CDR2 SFDVKD. Trimming removed 7 bases from V and 3 bases from J, with 21 bases in between.

CDR3 in DNA: TGTGCCAGCAGCCAGTCACTACTAGACCAAGAGACCCAGTACTTC. Translating gives CASSQSLLDQETQYF. The chain employs TRBV7-9 and TRBJ2-5, with D perhaps matching TRBD2 (5 bases). The CDR3 runs 15 residues. Germline CDR1 and CDR2: SEHNR and FQNEAQ (reference sequence). The V gene lost 5 bases and the J gene lost 0 bases, with 13 bases spanning the gap.

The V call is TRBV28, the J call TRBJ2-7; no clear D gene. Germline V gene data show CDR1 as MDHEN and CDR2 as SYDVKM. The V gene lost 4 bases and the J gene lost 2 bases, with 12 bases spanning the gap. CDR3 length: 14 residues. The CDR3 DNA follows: TGTGCCAGCAGTTCCGAAAACAGCCCCTACGAGCAGTACTTC. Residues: CASSSENSPYEQYF.

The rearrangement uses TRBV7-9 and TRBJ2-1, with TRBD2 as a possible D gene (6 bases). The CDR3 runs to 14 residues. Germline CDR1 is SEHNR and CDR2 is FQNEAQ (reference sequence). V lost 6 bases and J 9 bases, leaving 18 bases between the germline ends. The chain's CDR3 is CASRTGTYLSEQFF. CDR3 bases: TGTGCCAGCAGGACTGGGACTTACTTGAGTGAGCAGTTCTTC.

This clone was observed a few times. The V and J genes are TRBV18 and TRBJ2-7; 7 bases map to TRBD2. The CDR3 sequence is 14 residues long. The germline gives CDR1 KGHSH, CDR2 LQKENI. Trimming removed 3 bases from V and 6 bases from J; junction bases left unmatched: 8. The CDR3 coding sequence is TGTGCCAGCTCACCTCGCGGGACTACTTCCGAGCAGTACTTC. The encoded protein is CASSPRGTTSEQYF.

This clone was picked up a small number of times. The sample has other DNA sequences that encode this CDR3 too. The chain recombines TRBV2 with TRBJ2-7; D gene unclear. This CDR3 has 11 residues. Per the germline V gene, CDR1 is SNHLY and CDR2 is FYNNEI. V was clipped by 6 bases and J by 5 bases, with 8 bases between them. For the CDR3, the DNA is TGTGCCAGCAGGATAGGCCACGAGCAGTACTTC. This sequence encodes CASRIGHEQYF.